A selection of T cell receptor beta chains follows, all from one sample in a study of blood T cells in healthy people across ages. Using its own MiXCR run on the 5' RACE reads, TCRdb lists one record per CDR3 protein. The sample includes more than 500,000 distinct CDR3 sequences, 25% to 35% of them seen just once. This same sample was also part of a study on T cells of mothers and their children.

The sample consisted of blood. Every receptor here comes from a boy between 2 and 15 years old in good health. Each CDR3 is given with its conserved first and last residue. The order of the fields is clone size, J gene, CDR3 length, D gene, V gene, CDR3 protein, CDR3 DNA. D genes are given only for firm matches. Size is omitted from some rows. Given values are once, few, many or a class for expanded clones.

- | TRBJ2-3 | 14 | - | TRBV10-3 | CAISESARGDTQYF | TGTGCCATCAGTGAGTCAGCCCGCGGAGATACGCAGTATTTT
few | TRBJ2-5 | 17 | TRBD2 | TRBV3-1 | CASSQDRRGRGLYEQCF | TGTGCCAGCAGCCAAGATCGGCGGGGGAGAGGGCTGTACGAGCAGTGCTTC
- | TRBJ2-3 | 13 | - | TRBV20-1 | CSARGTSTDTQYF | TGCAGTGCTAGGGGGACTAGCACAGATACGCAGTATTTT
few | TRBJ1-5 | 15 | - | TRBV18 | CASSPLNTLNQPQHF | TGTGCCAGCTCACCCCTCAATACCCTTAATCAGCCCCAGCATTTT
- | TRBJ1-1 | 15 | - | TRBV30 | CAWSVFRQVNTEAFF | TGTGCCTGGAGTGTCTTTCGACAGGTCAACACTGAAGCTTTCTTT
- | TRBJ2-1 | 14 | TRBD2 | TRBV5-1 | CTSQASGAYNEQFF | TGCACCAGCCAGGCAAGCGGGGCCTACAATGAGCAGTTCTTC
- | TRBJ1-2 | 13 | - | TRBV11-2 | CASSRGAYYGYTF | TGTGCCAGCAGCCGTGGGGCGTACTATGGCTACACCTTC
- | TRBJ2-2 | 17 | TRBD2 | TRBV4-3 | CASSQGVAGVKTGELFF | TGCGCCAGCAGCCAAGGTGTCGCGGGAGTAAAGACCGGGGAGCTGTTTTTT
- | TRBJ2-1 | 11 | - | TRBV12-3/TRBV12-4 | CASGNGIEQFF | TGTGCCAGCGGCAACGGAATTGAGCAGTTCTTC
- | TRBJ2-7 | 19 | TRBD2 | TRBV7-9 | CASSLGSVDSGGLSYEQYF | TGTGCCAGCAGCCTAGGCTCAGTAGATAGCGGGGGCCTCTCCTACGAGCAGTACTTC
- | TRBJ2-1 | 15 | - | TRBV14 | CASSQSPTLYNEQFF | TGTGCCAGCAGCCAATCCCCAACTCTCTACAATGAGCAGTTCTTC
- | TRBJ1-1 | 13 | - | TRBV20-1 | CSARGQPNTEAFF | TGCAGTGCTAGAGGGCAGCCGAACACTGAAGCTTTCTTT
few | TRBJ2-5 | 15 | TRBD2 | TRBV20-1 | CSARTLAGGQETQYF | TGCAGTGCCCGGACACTAGCGGGGGGGCAAGAGACCCAGTACTTC
few | TRBJ1-1 | 12 | - | TRBV6-2/TRBV6-3 | CASQRGAAEAFF | TGTGCCAGCCAGAGGGGAGCGGCTGAAGCTTTCTTT
few | TRBJ2-5 | 14 | - | TRBV6-6 | CASMIGLKRETQYF | TGTGCCAGCATGATCGGGTTAAAGAGAGAGACCCAGTACTTC
- | TRBJ1-2 | 16 | - | TRBV6-2/TRBV6-3 | CASSYSRIDSSYGYTF | TGTGCCAGCAGTTACTCGAGAATTGACAGCTCATATGGCTACACCTTC
few | TRBJ1-3 | 13 | - | TRBV5-5 | CASSQLSGNTIYF | TGTGCCAGCAGCCAGCTCTCTGGAAACACCATATATTTT
few | TRBJ2-6 | 16 | - | TRBV2 | CASSPSPGAGANVLTF | TGTGCCAGTTCCCCCTCCCCAGGAGCTGGGGCCAACGTCCTGACTTTC